One sample yielded the 13 T cell receptor beta chains listed below, sequenced in a study of T-cell memory formation after mild COVID-19. Each CDR3 protein gets one entry after TCRdb re-called the 5' RACE reads with MiXCR. There are under 400,000 distinct CDR3 sequences in the sample; under 30% occur only once, and 13% lies in the top ten. The sequenced material came from PBMCs or a T cell subset sorted from them (not recorded which). The receptors here all came from an adult woman who had mild COVID-19 (a few samples of this study predate the infection). Cell type and time point are not known.

The table lists this clonotype with many counts. V usage is TRBV5-1 and J usage is TRBJ2-1, with unresolved D. Germline CDR1 and CDR2: SGHRS and YFSETQ. V was clipped by 0 bases and J by 8 bases, with 12 bases between them. CDR3 length: 14 residues. The CDR3 sequence is CASSLAFAEHEQFF. The CDR3 bases are TGCGCCAGCAGCTTGGCCTTTGCGGAGCATGAGCAGTTCTTC. The variable domain in full, with the rest retrieved from reference TRBV5-1 and TRBJ2-1, is KAGVTQTPRYLIKTRGQQVTLSCSPISGHRSVSWYQQTPGQGLQFLFEYFSETQRNKGNFPGRFSGRQFSNSRSEMNVSTLELGDSALYLCASSLAFAEHEQFFGPGTRLTVL.

V and J are TRBV7-9 and TRBJ1-2; 11 bases match TRBD1. This CDR3 comprises 15 residues. Trimming took 5 bases from V and 6 from J; bases not matched to a gene: 8. The germline V gene encodes CDR1 SEHNR and CDR2 FQNEAQ (reference sequence). This CDR3 reads CASSHPQGQGDGYTF. The CDR3 coding sequence is TGTGCCAGCAGCCATCCTCAGGGACAGGGGGATGGCTACACCTTC. Looking up the rest from reference TRBV7-9 and TRBJ1-2 gives the full variable domain: DTGVSQNPRHKITKRGQNVTFRCDPISEHNRLYWYRQTLGQGPEFLTYFQNEAQLEKSRLLSDRFSAERPKGSFSTLEIQRTEQGDSAMYLCASSHPQGQGDGYTFGSGTRLTVV.

A few counts support this clonotype. V gene TRBV27 combines with J gene TRBJ2-1; 8 bases map to TRBD2. The CDR3 has 14 residues. V shed 5 bases, J shed 5 bases, and the junction held 5 bases outside the gene matches. Germline assignment: CDR1 MNHEY and CDR2 SMNVEV (reference sequence). This chain's CDR3 is CASSPGTRDNEQFF. The CDR3 nucleotides read TGTGCCAGCAGTCCGGGGACTAGAGACAATGAGCAGTTCTTC.

J is TRBJ1-1 and V is TRBV11-3; a weak D match, TRBD1 (5 bases). The CDR3 runs to 14 residues. The V end was cut by 4 bases, the J end by 7 bases, with 16 bases between. Germline CDR1 is SGHNT and CDR2 is YENEEA. The CDR3 DNA follows: TGTGCCAGCAGCTCCCCCCCACGGGGACGTGAAGCTTTCTTT. It specifies CASSSPPRGREAFF.

The chain couples TRBV12-3 or TRBV12-4 to TRBJ1-3, with a possible D match to TRBD1 (5 bases). Trimming took off 7 bases at V and 2 bases at J, with 15 bases between the two ends. The CDR3 length is 15 residues. CDR3 DNA sequence: TGTGCCAGCACTCACGACAGCTCGACTGGAAACACCATATATTTT. This translates into CASTHDSSTGNTIYF.

This clonotype occurred a few times. This chain joins TRBV5-1 and TRBJ2-7, with D perhaps TRBD1 (6 bases). From germline, CDR1 is SGHRS and CDR2 YFSETQ. V lost 2 bases, J lost 2 bases, and 11 bases lay in between. The CDR3 has 14 residues. CDR3 in amino acids: CASSFNDRPYEQYF. CDR3 DNA sequence: TGCGCCAGCAGCTTCAACGACAGGCCCTACGAGCAGTACTTC.

This clonotype turned up a few times. The V gene is TRBV9, the J gene TRBJ2-1; possible D gene TRBD2, 6 bases. CDR1 and CDR2 from the germline V gene are SGDLS and YYNGEE. The CDR3 runs to 13 residues. V lost 0 bases, J lost 5 bases, and 6 bases lay in between. DNA for the CDR3: TGTGCCAGCAGCGTAGCGGGGGACAATGAGCAGTTCTTC. This encodes CASSVAGDNEQFF.

V is TRBV25-1 and J is TRBJ1-1; D may be TRBD1 (6 bases). The V gene's germline CDR1 is MGHDK and CDR2 SYGVNS. V was pared by 6 bases and J by 4 bases, with 18 bases between. The CDR3 covers 15 residues. The CDR3 here is CASSDAQGLSTEAFF. The CDR3 DNA follows: TGTGCCAGCAGCGACGCACAGGGTCTAAGCACTGAAGCTTTCTTT.

In its sample, this clonotype was seen once. The chain couples TRBV12-3 or TRBV12-4 to TRBJ2-3; 7 bases align to TRBD1. V gave up 3 bases and J gave up 5 bases; unmatched junction bases: 11. The CDR3 totals 16 residues. The CDR3 spells CASSFPKAGGGDTQYF. The DNA for the CDR3 is TGTGCCAGCAGTTTTCCGAAGGCAGGGGGTGGAGATACGCAGTATTTT.

The sample holds a few counts of this clonotype. This chain joins TRBV27 and TRBJ2-1; possibly TRBD2 for D (7 bases). V dropped 2 bases and J dropped 13 bases, with 15 bases sitting between them. CDR3 length: 13 amino acids. Germline V gives CDR1 MNHEY, CDR2 SMNVEV (reference sequence). The DNA of the CDR3 is TGTGCCAGCAGTTTACCCGAACCGGGGGGCCAGTTCTTC. It is translated as CASSLPEPGGQFF.

The chain has TRBV6-5 and TRBJ2-7; 9 nucleotides align to TRBD1. J lost 0 bases, V lost 5 bases, and 2 bases had no gene match. The CDR3 is made up of 14 amino acids. Per the germline V gene, CDR1 is MNHEY and CDR2 is SVGAGI. CDR3 residues: CASSETGGSYEQYF. CDR3 sequence (DNA): TGTGCCAGCAGTGAGACAGGGGGCTCCTACGAGCAGTACTTC.

This clonotype was detected a few times. The CDR3, as DNA: TGTGCCAGCAGCCAGAGATTAGGTTTCGGCATTCAGTACTTC. This encodes CASSQRLGFGIQYF. The chain carries TRBV9 and TRBJ2-4; D remains unclear. The V end was cut by 4 bases, the J end by 9 bases, with 17 bases between. This CDR3 is 14 amino acids long. Germline lookup yields CDR1 SGDLS and CDR2 YYNGEE. Combining the CDR3 with reference TRBV9 and TRBJ2-4 gives the whole variable domain DSGVTQTPKHLITATGQRVTLRCSPRSGDLSVYWYQQSLDQGLQFLIQYYNGEERAKGNILERFSAQQFPDLHSELNLSSLELGDSALYFCASSQRLGFGIQYFGAGTRLSVL.

This clonotype has a handful of counts. The rearrangement uses TRBV10-3 and TRBJ2-1; TRBD2 might be the D (7 bases). V was cut by 3 bases and J by 2 bases, with 23 bases left in between. This CDR3 spans 19 amino acids. Germline assignment: CDR1 ENHRY and CDR2 SYGVKD. The CDR3, as DNA: TGTGCCATCAGTGATCCTCTGGGGGCCGAGCGGGGAACCTACAATGAGCAGTTCTTC. It encodes CAISDPLGAERGTYNEQFF.